This T cell receptor beta chain is drawn from a study of blood T cell repertoires in COVID-19. Everyone who took part was 18 to 89 years old, and they came from roughly 25 US areas. Each participant's cohort was designated according to participant-reported clinical history. Donors of Cohort 3 who recovered were those that had two negative PCRs, clearance, or symptom resolution. Using immunoSEQ multiplex PCR, the repertoire was profiled, and TCRdb retains in-frame clones only, with some absent. This sample yields approximately 260,000 clones, of which about 80% are seen a single time; about 3.5% belongs to the top ten. Germline V lookup: CDR1 ENHRY, CDR2 SYGVKD. The CDR3 runs 12 residues. Trimming pared 8 bases from V and 0 bases from J, leaving 7 bases between.

The J gene is TRBJ2-5, the V gene TRBV10-3; possible D gene TRBD2, 5 bases. This clonotype was obtained from a man aged 45-65 years who had recovered from COVID-19. Sequenced: PBMCs or T cells enriched from blood (not recorded which). CDR3 in amino acids: CAIGGYQETQYF. CDR3 nucleotide sequence: TGTGCCATCGGCGGGTACCAAGAGACCCAGTACTTC.